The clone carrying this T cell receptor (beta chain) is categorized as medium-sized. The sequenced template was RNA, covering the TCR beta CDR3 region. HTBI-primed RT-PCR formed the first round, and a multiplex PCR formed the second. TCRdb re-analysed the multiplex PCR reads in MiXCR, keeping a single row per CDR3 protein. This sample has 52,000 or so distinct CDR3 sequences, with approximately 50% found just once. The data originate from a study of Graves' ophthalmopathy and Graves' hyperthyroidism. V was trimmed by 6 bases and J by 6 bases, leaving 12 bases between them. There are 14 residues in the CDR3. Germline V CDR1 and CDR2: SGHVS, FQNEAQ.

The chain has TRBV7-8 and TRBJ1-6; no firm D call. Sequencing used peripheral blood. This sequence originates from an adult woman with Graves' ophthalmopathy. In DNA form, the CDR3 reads TGTGCCAGCAGTTTAACAGCTCCTAATTCACCCCTCCACTTT. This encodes CASSLTAPNSPLHF.